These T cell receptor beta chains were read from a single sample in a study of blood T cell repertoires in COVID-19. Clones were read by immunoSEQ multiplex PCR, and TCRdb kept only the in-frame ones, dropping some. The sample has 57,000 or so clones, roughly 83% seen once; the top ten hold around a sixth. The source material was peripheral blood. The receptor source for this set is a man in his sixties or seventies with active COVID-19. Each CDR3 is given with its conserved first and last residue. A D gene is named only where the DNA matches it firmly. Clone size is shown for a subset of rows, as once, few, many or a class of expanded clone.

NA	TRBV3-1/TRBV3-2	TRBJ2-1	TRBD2	TGTGCCAGCAGCCAAGTTCGAATAGGACTAGCGGGGATCTACAATGAGCAGTTCTTC	CASSQVRIGLAGIYNEQFF
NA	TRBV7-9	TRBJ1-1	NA	TGTGCCAGCAGCTTAGGCGGGAGAGAGAACACTGAAGCTTTCTTT	CASSLGGRENTEAFF
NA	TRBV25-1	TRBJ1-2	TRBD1	TGTGCCAGCAGCGGACAGGGTTTGAGCTACACCTTC	CASSGQGLSYTF
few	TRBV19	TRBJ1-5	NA	TGTGCCAGTAGTATTGCCAGGGCGAGCAATCAGCCCCAGCATTTT	CASSIARASNQPQHF
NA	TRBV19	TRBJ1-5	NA	TGTGCCAGTAGTAGCCTGACAGGATCCAATCAGCCCCAGCATTTT	CASSSLTGSNQPQHF
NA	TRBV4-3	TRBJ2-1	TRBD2	TGCGCCAGCAGCCAAGATTTGGCGGGAGAGTACAATGAGCAGTTCTTC	CASSQDLAGEYNEQFF
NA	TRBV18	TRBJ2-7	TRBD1	TGTGCCAGCTCAAGAAATTCAGGGGGCGAGCAGTACTTC	CASSRNSGGEQYF
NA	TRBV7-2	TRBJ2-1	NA	TGTGCCAGCAGCTTAGTAGGCAGGGAAAGGAATGAGCAGTTCTTC	CASSLVGRERNEQFF
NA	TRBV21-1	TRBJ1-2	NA	TGTGCCAGCAGCGAGAGTCGTGAGAACCTTGCACCTAACTATGGCTACACCTTC	CASSESRENLAPNYGYTF
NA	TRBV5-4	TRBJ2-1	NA	TGTGCCAGCAGCTTGTTGGAGCGTAGGTCCAATGAGCAGTTCTTC	CASSLLERRSNEQFF
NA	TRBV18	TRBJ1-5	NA	TGTGCCAGCTCCCCAGACAGTAATAGCAATCAGCCCCAGCATTTT	CASSPDSNSNQPQHF
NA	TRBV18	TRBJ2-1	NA	TGTGCCAGCTCACCACCGGTTTTTTGGGCCAGGGGCTACAATGAGCAGTTCTTC	CASSPPVFWARGYNEQFF
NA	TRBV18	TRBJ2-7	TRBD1	TGTGCCAGCTCACTTGGGACAGGTTACGAGCAGTACTTC	CASSLGTGYEQYF
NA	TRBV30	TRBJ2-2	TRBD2	TGTGCCTGGAGTGTACGGAGCGGGAGCGGCCCCGGGGAGCTGTTTTTT	CAWSVRSGSGPGELFF
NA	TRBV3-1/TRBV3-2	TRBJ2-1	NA	TGTGCCAGCAGCCAAGATCTGGGGCTTGAGCAGTTCTTC	CASSQDLGLEQFF
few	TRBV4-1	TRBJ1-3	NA	TGCGCCAGCAGCCAATCAAATGGAAACACCATATATTTT	CASSQSNGNTIYF
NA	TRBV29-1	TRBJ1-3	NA	TGCAGCGTGGGGACTCCTGGAAACACCATATATTTT	CSVGTPGNTIYF
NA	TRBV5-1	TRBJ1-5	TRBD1	TGCGCCAGCAGGGGGAGACAGGGGGCCCCACCCATGAGCAATCAGCCCCAGCATTTT	CASRGRQGAPPMSNQPQHF
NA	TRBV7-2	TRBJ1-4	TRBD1	TGTGCCAGCAGCTTAGTCGGACAGGGGGCGCCTAATGAAAAACTGTTTTTT	CASSLVGQGAPNEKLFF
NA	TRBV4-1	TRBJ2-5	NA	TGCGCCAGCAGCGCCCAGGGTCCCCAAGAGACCCAGTACTTC	CASSAQGPQETQYF
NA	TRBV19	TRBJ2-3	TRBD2	TGTGCCAGTAGTATGAGGCTAGCGGGTTACAGCACAGATACGCAGTATTTT	CASSMRLAGYSTDTQYF
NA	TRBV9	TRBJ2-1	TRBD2	TGTGCCAGCAGCCCCCGGGCTAGCGGCCCCAGTGAGCAGTTCTTC	CASSPRASGPSEQFF
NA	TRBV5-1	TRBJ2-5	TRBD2	TGCGCCAGCAGCCGGACTAGCGGGAGGGAGACCCAGTACTTC	CASSRTSGRETQYF
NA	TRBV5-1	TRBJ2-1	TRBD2	TGCGCCAGCAGCTACACTAGCGGGAGCGGCACGAATGAGCAGTTCTTC	CASSYTSGSGTNEQFF
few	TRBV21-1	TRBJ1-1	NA	TGTGCCAGCAGCGCTTTGGACAGGAACACTGAAGCTTTCTTT	CASSALDRNTEAFF
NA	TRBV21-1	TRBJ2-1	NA	TGTGCCAGCGCAGACGGCCTTAGAGGTGAGCAGTTCTTC	CASADGLRGEQFF
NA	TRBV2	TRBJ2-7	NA	TGTGCCAGCAGACTAAGGGCAGGTTTAGGGGACTACGAGCAGTACTTC	CASRLRAGLGDYEQYF